Given below is one T cell receptor delta chain in context. This may come from a read error, since a much larger clone is one base off. This record belongs to a study of gamma-delta chains in newborns, infants, children. Overall study context: Innate gammadelta T cells reportedly expand polyclonally right after birth, driven by microbial exposure, per the title.

TCRdb re-called clones from the reads via CATT. The sample carries several thousand delta-chain clones, around 4.5% recorded once. What was sequenced was blood. This clonotype was sampled from a child who was a newborn, infant or young child, either healthy, febrile or measles-vaccinated (not recorded which).

CDR3 sequence: CASDTIPTTGLTGGEAQLFF. DNA for the CDR3: TGTGCCAGTGACACAATCCCAACTACGGGCCTTACTGGGGGTGAAGCACAACTCTTCTTT. The V call is TRDV2, the J call TRDJ2; 8 nucleotides agree with TRDD3. The CDR3 consists of 20 residues. CDR1 and CDR2 (germline): GEAIGNYY, EKD.